Each of the 27 T cell receptor beta chains below was sequenced from the same sample in a study of cytomegalovirus exposure and HLA in healthy donors. The study ran its PCR with 60 Vbeta and 13 Jbeta primers. This table comes from immunoSEQ multiplex PCR, and its TCRdb copy is limited to in-frame clones, with some not included. The repertoire holds 90,000 or so clones, with 80% as singletons. Source material: PBMCs. The receptor set was obtained from a man over 45 in good health and CMV-seropositive.

The gene calls are TRBV9 and TRBJ2-1; the match to TRBD2 covers 10 bases. J lost 7 bases, V lost 2 bases, and 3 bases had no gene match. This CDR3 comprises 14 residues. Germline values: CDR1 SGDLS, CDR2 YYNGEE. CDR3 coding DNA: TGTGCCAGCAGCGTCAGCGGGAGGGGAAATGAGCAGTTCTTC. The encoded protein is CASSVSGRGNEQFF.

This chain uses TRBV4-1 with TRBJ1-1; D gene ambiguous. Trimming removed 6 bases at V and 1 base at J, with 9 bases between. Germline loops: CDR1 MGHRA, CDR2 YSYEKL. This CDR3 has 13 residues. The DNA for the CDR3 is TGCGCCAGCAGTAAAACAGCGAACACTGAAGCTTTCTTT. It translates to CASSKTANTEAFF.

The genes are TRBV20-1 and TRBJ2-1; the D is unclear. The CDR3 spans 11 residues. V was pared by 5 bases and J by 11 bases, with 13 bases between. CDR1 is DFQATT and CDR2 is SNEGSKA in the germline V gene (reference sequence). The CDR3 sequence: CSAPLAPKQFF. The CDR3 DNA sequence: TGCAGTGCTCCCCTCGCCCCTAAGCAGTTCTTC.

The V call is TRBV19, the J call TRBJ1-2, with TRBD1 matching over 9 bases. Germline CDR1 and CDR2: LNHDA and SQIVND (reference sequence). This CDR3 spans 15 amino acids. V shed 6 bases and J 3 bases; nucleotides not matched to a gene: 8. The CDR3 sequence is CASSEQGAEDYGYTF. Written as DNA, the CDR3 is TGTGCCAGTAGCGAACAGGGGGCTGAGGACTATGGCTACACCTTC.

The chain carries TRBV6-6 and TRBJ1-5; D gene ambiguous. Germline loops: CDR1 MNHNY, CDR2 SVGAGI (reference sequence). There are 13 residues in the CDR3. V shed 5 bases and J shed 5 bases, with 10 bases lying between them. The CDR3 sequence is CASSVNRDQPQHF. The CDR3 nucleotides are TGTGCCAGCAGTGTTAATCGGGATCAGCCCCAGCATTTT.

J is TRBJ2-1 and V is TRBV21-1; the table's D call of TRBD1 was not tested on the DNA. TRBV21-1 is a listed pseudogene. The CDR3 runs 15 residues. The CDR3 DNA reads TGTGCCAGCAGCGCAACAGAAACCCGTTACAATGAGCAGTTCTTC. Its protein product is CASSATETRYNEQFF.

The chain has TRBV9 and TRBJ2-5; D gene ambiguous. The closer fit of TRBJ2-7 to the DNA end suggests the J call may be wrong. Germline CDR1 SGDLS, CDR2 YYNGEE. The CDR3 length is 16 residues. CDR3 amino acids: CASSVGVSWSSYEQYF. The CDR3 region has the DNA TGTGCCAGCAGCGTAGGGGTCTCTTGGAGCTCCTACGAGCAGTACTTC.

A few counts support this clone. This chain joins TRBV5-4 and TRBJ2-7, with 9 bases that match TRBD2. The J segment lost 12 bases and the V segment lost 4 bases, leaving 8 bases of the junction unmatched. The CDR3 runs to 12 residues. Germline V gene sequence: CDR1 SGHNT, CDR2 YYREEE (reference sequence). The CDR3 nucleotides are TGTGCCAGCAGCCCCCGGACTAGCGTGCCGTACTTC. This translates into CASSPRTSVPYF.

In its sample, this clone was seen once. At one of its ends the junction is not consistent with the germline gene, which may arise from a read error. The J gene is TRBJ2-6, the V gene TRBV25-1; weak D call: TRBD1 (5 bases). Per the germline V gene, CDR1 is MGHDK and CDR2 is SYGVNS. This CDR3 comprises 13 residues. This chain's CDR3 is CASSESGANGLTF. In nucleotides, the CDR3 is TGTGCCAGCAGTGAAAGTGGGGCCAACGGCCTGACTTTC.

V usage is TRBV12-5 and J usage is TRBJ2-6, with a tentative D call TRBD2 (5 bases). Between the trimmed V and J ends, which lost 2 bases and 2 bases, there was a span of 19 bases. There are 19 residues in the CDR3. Germline assignment: CDR1 LGHNT and CDR2 FRNRAP. In DNA form, the CDR3 reads TGTGCTAGTGGTTTGAGCCCCGGTTTTGCGGAGGCTGGGGCCAACGTCCTGACTTTC. It codes for CASGLSPGFAEAGANVLTF.

The CDR3 DNA is TGTGCCAGCTCACCACCAGGGGCAGATACGCAGTATTTT. Protein product: CASSPPGADTQYF. The genes are TRBV18 and TRBJ2-3; weak D call: TRBD1 (5 bases). CDR1 and CDR2 from the germline V gene are KGHSH and LQKENI. The CDR3 length is 13 residues. V was pared by 0 bases and J by 4 bases, with 5 bases between.

The chain employs TRBV5-4 and TRBJ1-1; D not resolved. The V end was cut by 0 bases, the J end by 4 bases, with 16 bases between. CDR3 length: 16 amino acids. From germline, CDR1 is SGHNT and CDR2 YYREEE (reference sequence). The CDR3 loop reads CASSLVFATGGTEAFF. The CDR3 nucleotides read TGTGCCAGCAGCTTGGTTTTTGCTACGGGAGGCACTGAAGCTTTCTTT.

The chain links TRBV9 to TRBJ2-5; the match to TRBD1 covers 11 bases. The ends lost 4 bases at V and 4 bases at J; junction bases unmatched: 6. Germline-derived CDR1 and CDR2 are SGDLS and YYNGEE. CDR3 length: 15 residues. The CDR3 loop reads CASSSGTGGGETQYF. The CDR3 DNA follows: TGTGCCAGCAGCTCCGGGACAGGGGGGGGAGAGACCCAGTACTTC.

The rearrangement joins TRBV4-1 to TRBJ2-2; D remains unclear. Deletions cut 1 base from V and 5 bases from J, with 5 bases between. CDR1 and CDR2 from the germline V gene are MGHRA and YSYEKL. The CDR3 loop spans 13 amino acids. CDR3 loop: CASSQVPTGELFF. CDR3 nucleotides: TGCGCCAGCAGCCAAGTTCCTACCGGGGAGCTGTTTTTT.

The rearrangement links TRBV30 to TRBJ1-6, with 8 nucleotides matching TRBD1. CDR1 and CDR2 from the germline V gene are GTSNPN and SVGIG (reference sequence). The CDR3 is 16 amino acids. Trimming cost V 2 bases and J 3 bases; bases outside gene matches: 6. The DNA for the CDR3 is TGTGCCTGGAGTTCGGGACAGGCGTTCTATAATTCACCCCTCCACTTT. Translated: CAWSSGQAFYNSPLHF.

This chain joins TRBV30 and TRBJ2-3; perhaps TRBD2 as D (6 bases). Germline V gene data show CDR1 as GTSNPN and CDR2 as SVGIG (reference sequence). The CDR3 runs 14 residues. Trimming removed 3 bases at V and 2 bases at J, with 12 bases between. CDR3: CAWRGGTPTDTQYF. The CDR3 bases are TGTGCCTGGAGGGGCGGGACGCCCACAGATACGCAGTATTTT.

The rearrangement joins TRBV11-3 to TRBJ2-5, with D possibly TRBD1 on 6 matching bases. CDR1 is SGHNT and CDR2 is YENEEA in the germline V gene. V was pared by 1 base and J by 2 bases, with 11 bases between. The CDR3 has 15 residues. The CDR3 sequence is CASSLGPGVQETQYF. For the CDR3, the DNA is TGTGCCAGCAGCTTAGGTCCAGGGGTACAAGAGACCCAGTACTTC.

The CDR3 bases are TGTGCCAGCAGTCCCCACGACAGGGACATTCAGTACTTC. It encodes CASSPHDRDIQYF. This chain links TRBV27 with TRBJ2-4, with TRBD1 matching 7 bases. The germline V gene has CDR1 MNHEY and CDR2 SMNVEV (reference sequence). V lost 5 bases and J lost 8; bases outside the gene matches: 6. The CDR3 sequence is 13 residues long.

The chain links TRBV19 to TRBJ1-1, with no clear D. This CDR3 spans 11 amino acids. V lost 11 bases and J 4 bases, leaving 11 bases between the germline ends. Germline V gene data show CDR1 as LNHDA and CDR2 as SQIVND (reference sequence). CDR3 sequence (DNA): TGTGCCCTTAGATCAGGCACTGAAGCTTTCTTT. As protein: CALRSGTEAFF.

The J gene is TRBJ1-3, the V gene TRBV7-9, with 7 bases fitting TRBD1. V was clipped by 1 base and J by 4 bases; unmatched bases: 10. Germline values: CDR1 SEHNR, CDR2 FQNEAQ (reference sequence). The CDR3 is made up of 17 amino acids. The CDR3 loop is CASSLGPQGQRGNTIYF. The CDR3 region has the DNA TGTGCCAGCAGCTTAGGGCCACAGGGGCAGAGGGGAAACACCATATATTTT.

As regards this clone: Relative to the germline gene, one junction end is altered; a read error may explain this. The chain combines TRBV7-9 with TRBJ2-7; no clear D. The CDR3 sequence is 17 residues long. The germline gives CDR1 SEHNR, CDR2 FQNEAQ (reference sequence). The CDR3 nucleotides are TGTTCCAGCAGCCCAACGACCCCGCTGGCAGGCAGCAACGAGCAGTACTTC. This codes for CSSSPTTPLAGSNEQYF.

V is TRBV5-1 and J is TRBJ2-1; 12 bases align to TRBD2. This CDR3 contains 15 residues. Germline V gene lookup returns CDR1 SGHRS and CDR2 YFSETQ. V lost 0 bases and J lost 10; bases outside the gene matches: 5. Here the CDR3 reads CASSLASSGGGEQFF. DNA for the CDR3: TGCGCCAGCAGCTTGGCCTCTAGCGGGGGGGGAGAGCAGTTCTTC.

The chain is built from TRBV18 and TRBJ1-5, with D uncertain. This CDR3 has 16 amino acids. Trimming removed 2 bases at V and 7 bases at J, with 18 bases between. Germline CDR1 is KGHSH and CDR2 is LQKENI. CDR3 bases: TGTGCCAGCTCACCAAGCGGAGGGTCAAGGCTACAGCCCCAGCATTTT. Translation gives CASSPSGGSRLQPQHF.

In nucleotides, the CDR3 is TGCGCCAGCAGCCGGCAAACATTCAGACAGGGGGTTGATAATTCACCCCTCCACTTT. Protein sequence: CASSRQTFRQGVDNSPLHF. The V and J genes are TRBV4-1 and TRBJ1-6; 9 positions match TRBD1. The trim removed 4 bases at V and 5 bases at J, leaving 15 bases unmatched. Per germline, CDR1 MGHRA and CDR2 YSYEKL. This CDR3 has 19 residues.

This sequence joins TRBV5-1 and TRBJ2-7; no clear D gene. V lost 0 bases to trimming and J lost 1 base, with 5 bases between them. This CDR3 is 13 amino acids long. Germline V gene lookup returns CDR1 SGHRS and CDR2 YFSETQ. CDR3 region: CASSLAESYEQYF. The CDR3 DNA is TGCGCCAGCAGCTTGGCTGAGTCCTACGAGCAGTACTTC.

The chain links TRBV5-4 to TRBJ2-7, with 8 nucleotides matching TRBD1. Germline CDR1 reads SGHNT; CDR2 reads YYREEE (reference sequence). J was trimmed by 3 bases and V by 1 base; bases with no gene match: 12. The CDR3 is 17 amino acids. For the CDR3, the DNA is TGTGCCAGCAGCTTGCATCTAAGACAGGGGCTCTTCTACGAGCAGTACTTC. It is translated as CASSLHLRQGLFYEQYF.

The chain joins TRBV15 to TRBJ2-7; 7 nucleotides agree with TRBD2. Germline CDR1 and CDR2: LNHNV and YYDKDF (reference sequence). The CDR3 has 15 amino acids. V shed 3 bases, J shed 3 bases, and the junction held 8 bases outside the gene matches. This CDR3 reads CATSRGGFSGYEQYF. In DNA form, the CDR3 reads TGTGCCACCAGCAGGGGGGGGTTCTCTGGCTACGAGCAGTACTTC.